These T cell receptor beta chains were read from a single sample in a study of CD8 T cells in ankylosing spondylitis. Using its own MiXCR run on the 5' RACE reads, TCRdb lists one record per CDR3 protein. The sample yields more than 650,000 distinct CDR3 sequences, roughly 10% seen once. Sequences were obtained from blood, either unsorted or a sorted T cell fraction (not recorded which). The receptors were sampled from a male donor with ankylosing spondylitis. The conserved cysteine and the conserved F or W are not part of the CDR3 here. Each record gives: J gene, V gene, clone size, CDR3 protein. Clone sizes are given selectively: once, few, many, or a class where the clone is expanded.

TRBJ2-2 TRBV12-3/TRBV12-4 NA ASSLRQGPNTGELF
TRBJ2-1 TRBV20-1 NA CARWLFGTSDKNEQF
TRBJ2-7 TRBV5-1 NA ASSINPGTGDYEQY
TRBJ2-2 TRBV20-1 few SARIGTGELF
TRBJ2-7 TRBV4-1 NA ASSRQSSGISYEQY
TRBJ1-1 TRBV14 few ASSLVKMNTEAF
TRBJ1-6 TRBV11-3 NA ASSYNTNSPLH
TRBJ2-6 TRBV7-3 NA ASSLRAQGADGANVLT
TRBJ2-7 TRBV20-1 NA SAELTYEQY
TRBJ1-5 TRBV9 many ASSRDRGGNQPQH
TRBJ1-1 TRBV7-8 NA ASSFETTNTEAF
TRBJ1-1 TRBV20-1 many SAANTEAF
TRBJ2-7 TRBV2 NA ASTYAGDEQY
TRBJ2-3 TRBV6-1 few ASSVRLAGGPGDTQY
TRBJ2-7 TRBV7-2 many ASSWHQRSEQY
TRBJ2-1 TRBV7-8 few ASSFLRQGRLSYNEQF
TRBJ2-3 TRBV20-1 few SALGRGTDTQY
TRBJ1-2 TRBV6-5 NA ASSYSRGSYGYT